This TCR beta chain was sequenced during a study of blood T cell repertoires in COVID-19. Study-wide context: Whether acute or convalescent, the COVID-19 samples came from the United States, Italy and Spain.

In the original analysis: Reference gene primer amplification gave estimated nucleated cell counts. Only in-frame clones appear in the TCRdb table, and some are missing; sequencing was by immunoSEQ multiplex PCR. D and trimming were read from the DNA, whereas the V and J calls and clone size are those reported in that table. Found here are roughly 93,000 clones, about 84% of them singletons; the top ten hold approximately 11%. This CDR3 region has 15 residues. The J segment lost 8 bases and the V segment lost 4 bases, leaving 12 bases of the junction unmatched. The germline gives CDR1 MDHEN, CDR2 SYDVKM.

Sequencing was performed on peripheral blood. The TCR sequence derives from a woman aged 80 or over with acute or convalescent COVID-19. This rearrangement joins TRBV28 to TRBJ1-2, with 8 nucleotides matching TRBD1. The CDR3 spells CASSSRDRISGGYTF. In nucleotides, the CDR3 is TGTGCCAGCAGTTCCCGGGACAGGATTTCGGGGGGCTACACCTTC.